What follows are 24 T cell receptor beta chains derived from one specimen sequenced in a study of cytomegalovirus exposure and HLA in healthy donors. It was with 60 Vbeta and 13 Jbeta primers that the PCR ran. Data came from immunoSEQ multiplex PCR; TCRdb stores just in-frame clones and leaves some out. The profile shows approximately 150,000 clones, about 71% of them singletons. The sequenced sample consisted of PBMCs. All receptors come from a woman aged 40 to 50 in good health and CMV-seropositive.

This sequence joins TRBV28 and TRBJ2-7; TRBD2 matches 9 bases. CDR3 length: 14 amino acids. Germline values: CDR1 MDHEN, CDR2 SYDVKM. Trimming took 6 bases from V and 5 from J; bases not matched to a gene: 8. CDR3: CASSSGTSIHEQYF. DNA for the CDR3: TGTGCCAGCAGCTCCGGGACTAGCATCCACGAGCAGTACTTC.

This chain connects TRBV7-3 to TRBJ2-2, with 7 bases matching TRBD2. The ends lost 5 bases at V and 2 bases at J; junction bases unmatched: 5. From germline, CDR1 is SGHTA and CDR2 FQGTGA. This CDR3 is 15 amino acids long. In nucleotides, the CDR3 is TGTGCCAGCAGCCCTAGCGGTTTCAACACCGGGGAGCTGTTTTTT. It translates to CASSPSGFNTGELFF. Variable domain in full (rest from reference TRBV7-3 and TRBJ2-2): GAGVSQTPSNKVTEKGKYVELRCDPISGHTALYWYRQSLGQGPEFLIYFQGTGAADDSGLPNDRFFAVRPEGSVSTLKIQRTERGDSAVYLCASSPSGFNTGELFFGEGSRLTVL.

The V and J genes are TRBV7-9 and TRBJ2-3; TRBD2 is a possible D gene (7 bases). Per germline, CDR1 SEHNR and CDR2 FQNEAQ (reference sequence). The CDR3 is 16 residues long. V was cut by 4 bases and J by 3 bases, with 17 bases left in between. CDR3 sequence: CASSSITGRVTDTQYF. CDR3 in DNA: TGTGCCAGCAGCTCCATAACAGGGAGGGTGACAGATACGCAGTATTTT.

In this sample, this clone turned up a few times. The rearrangement uses TRBV5-4 and TRBJ2-7, with a possible D match to TRBD2 (5 bases). CDR3 length: 13 amino acids. V dropped 1 base and J dropped 6 bases, with 11 bases sitting between them. Germline V CDR1 and CDR2: SGHNT, YYREEE (reference sequence). This CDR3 is CASSLTRLGEQYF. As DNA, the CDR3 is TGTGCCAGCAGCTTGACTAGATTGGGCGAGCAGTACTTC.

This chain uses TRBV2 with TRBJ1-1; TRBD1 might be the D (6 bases). V was clipped by 7 bases and J by 1 base, with 19 bases between them. The length of the CDR3 is 16 residues. Germline values: CDR1 SNHLY, CDR2 FYNNEI. CDR3 residues: CASTSVKGHQNTEAFF. The CDR3 nucleotides are TGTGCCAGCACATCCGTGAAGGGACACCAGAACACTGAAGCTTTCTTT.

Turning to this clone: This sample also contains other DNA sequences that code for the same CDR3. The chain uses TRBV7-9 and TRBJ1-5, with 7 bases identical to TRBD1. The CDR3 loop spans 14 amino acids. V gave up 4 bases and J gave up 2 bases; unmatched junction bases: 2. From germline, CDR1 is SEHNR and CDR2 FQNEAQ (reference sequence). The CDR3, as DNA: TGTGCCAGCAGCTCCCAGGGGGGCAATCAGCCCCAGCATTTT. The encoded protein is CASSSQGGNQPQHF.

In its sample, this clone was seen a few times. V gene TRBV28 combines with J gene TRBJ2-7, with 12 bases matching TRBD2. This CDR3 is built from 18 residues. V shed 5 bases, J shed 5 bases, and the junction held 16 bases outside the gene matches. Per the germline V gene, CDR1 is MDHEN and CDR2 is SYDVKM. The CDR3 DNA sequence: TGTGCCAGCAGTACCCCGACAGGGTCGCTAGCGGGAGGGAACGAGCAGTACTTC. Translating it yields CASSTPTGSLAGGNEQYF.

Concerning this clone itself: Germline is not matched at one junction end, which may reflect a read error. This specimen includes other DNA sequences encoding the same CDR3. The chain links TRBV15 to TRBJ2-7; 7 positions agree with TRBD2. Germline V gives CDR1 LNHNV, CDR2 YYDKDF (reference sequence). There are 15 residues in the CDR3. This CDR3 is CATSQKRDYLYEQYF. In DNA, the CDR3 is TGTGCCACCAGTCAGAAGAGGGACTATCTATACGAGCAATACTTC. Looking up the rest from reference TRBV15 and TRBJ2-7 gives the full variable domain: DAMVIQNPRYQVTQFGKPVTLSCSQTLNHNVMYWYQQKSSQAPKLLFHYYDKDFNNEADTPDNFQSRRPNTSFCFLDIRSPGLGDTAMYLCATSQKRDYLYEQYFGPGTRLTVT.

This clone was seen more than once but under ten times. The J gene is TRBJ1-5, the V gene TRBV4-3; no reliable D call. CDR1 and CDR2 from the germline V gene are LGHNA and YSLEER. The CDR3 consists of 14 residues. Trimming pared 0 bases from V and 4 bases from J, leaving 7 bases between. This chain's CDR3 is CASSQELENQPQHF. The CDR3 region has the DNA TGCGCCAGCAGCCAAGAATTAGAAAATCAGCCCCAGCATTTT.

A few counts support this clone. The genes are TRBV28 and TRBJ2-3, with TRBD2 matching over 10 bases. This CDR3 is 17 amino acids long. Germline V gene data show CDR1 as MDHEN and CDR2 as SYDVKM. Losses at the gene ends were 5 bases for V and 2 bases for J; bases not matched to a gene: 10. The CDR3 DNA sequence: TGTGCCAGCAGTCCCCCCGGACTAGCGGTTTCCACAGATACGCAGTATTTT. Protein: CASSPPGLAVSTDTQYF.

This clone appeared a single time. This chain uses TRBV4-1 with TRBJ2-3; 8 bases map to TRBD1. The CDR3 sequence is 16 residues long. Germline trimming cut 4 bases from V and 4 bases from J; bases unmatched to any gene: 10. Germline V lookup: CDR1 MGHRA, CDR2 YSYEKL. This CDR3 reads CASSPSRGRPADTQYF. CDR3 nucleotides: TGCGCCAGCAGCCCTAGCAGGGGGCGCCCCGCAGATACGCAGTATTTT.

The chain carries TRBV9 and TRBJ2-2, with 8 positions matching TRBD1. Per the germline V gene, CDR1 is SGDLS and CDR2 is YYNGEE. The V segment lost 4 bases and the J segment 1 base; nucleotides outside the gene matches: 6. The length of the CDR3 is 16 residues. The CDR3 loop reads CASSLTGTGNTGELFF. Here the CDR3 DNA reads TGTGCCAGCAGCCTCACCGGGACAGGGAACACCGGGGAGCTGTTTTTT.

Regarding this clone: A junction end diverges from the germline sequence, so it may reflect a read error. The genes are TRBV2 and TRBJ1-5; 9 bases are a match to TRBD1. The germline V gene has CDR1 SNHLY and CDR2 FYNNEI. This CDR3 is built from 16 residues. The CDR3, as DNA: TGTGCCAGCAGTGAATGGGCGGGACAGGGCAATCAGCCCCAGAATTTT. This translates into CASSEWAGQGNQPQNF.

The rearrangement joins TRBV18 to TRBJ2-5; 8 bases fit TRBD2. CDR3 size: 17 residues. The V and J ends lost 3 bases and 1 base, in that order; junction bases with no gene match: 10. CDR1 and CDR2 (germline): KGHSH, LQKENI. The CDR3 DNA follows: TGTGCCAGCTCACCCCTCGGGGGAGGACTAGCCCAAGAGACCCAGTACTTC. It yields the protein CASSPLGGGLAQETQYF. The entire variable domain, with the rest obtained from reference TRBV18 and TRBJ2-5, is as follows: NAGVMQNPRHLVRRRGQEARLRCSPMKGHSHVYWYRQLPEEGLKFMVYLQKENIIDESGMPKERFSAEFPKEGPSILRIQQVVRGDSAAYFCASSPLGGGLAQETQYFGPGTRLLVL.

Comments on this clone: In the same sample, other DNA sequences code for this CDR3. The chain recombines TRBV19 with TRBJ1-5; 7 bases match TRBD1. Germline CDR1 LNHDA, CDR2 SQIVND (reference sequence). V gave up 4 bases and J gave up 5 bases; unmatched junction bases: 2. CDR3 length equals 13 residues. CDR3 protein: CASSTQGDQPQHF. CDR3 DNA sequence: TGTGCCAGTAGTACCCAGGGGGATCAGCCCCAGCATTTT. Looking up the rest from reference TRBV19 and TRBJ1-5 gives the full variable domain: DGGITQSPKYLFRKEGQNVTLSCEQNLNHDAMYWYRQDPGQGLRLIYYSQIVNDFQKGDIAEGYSVSREKKESFPLTVTSAQKNPTAFYLCASSTQGDQPQHFGDGTRLSIL.

This chain uses TRBV9 with TRBJ1-5; D not certain. This CDR3 has 12 residues. Trimming removed 3 bases at V and 5 bases at J, with 6 bases between. Germline-derived CDR1 and CDR2 are SGDLS and YYNGEE. This chain's CDR3 is CASSDGDQPQHF. CDR3 DNA: TGTGCCAGCAGCGACGGGGATCAGCCCCAGCATTTT.

The V and J genes are TRBV10-3 and TRBJ2-7; D might be TRBD1 (6 bases). CDR3 length: 14 residues. The V gene lost 3 bases and the J gene lost 2 bases, with 11 bases spanning the gap. Germline-derived CDR1 and CDR2 are ENHRY and SYGVKD. CDR3 protein: CAISDRDNTYEQYF. CDR3 bases: TGTGCCATCAGTGACCGGGACAACACCTACGAGCAGTACTTC.

This clone turned up a few times. This chain uses TRBV7-2 with TRBJ1-2, with 10 bases identical to TRBD1. CDR1 is SGHTA, CDR2 FQGNSA, per germline. The CDR3 has 15 residues. The V gene end was trimmed by 7 bases and the J gene end by 8 bases; junction bases not matched to a gene: 13. CDR3: CASTQSVGTGVGYTF. The CDR3 DNA follows: TGTGCCAGCACCCAATCGGTCGGGACAGGGGTAGGCTACACCTTC.

The CDR3: CASSAGTSGGYEQYF. DNA of the CDR3: TGTGCCAGCAGCGCCGGGACTAGCGGGGGTTACGAGCAGTACTTC. The chain combines TRBV7-2 with TRBJ2-7, with 14 bases fitting TRBD2. The CDR3 has 15 residues. CDR1 and CDR2 (germline): SGHTA, FQGNSA. V was clipped by 5 bases and J by 4 bases; unmatched bases: 4.

The chain joins TRBV27 to TRBJ2-3; TRBD2 is a possible D gene (6 bases). Trimming left V 3 bases short and J 6 bases short, with 16 bases between. This CDR3 has 15 amino acids. Per germline, CDR1 MNHEY and CDR2 SMNVEV (reference sequence). The CDR3 reads CASSLGLRGSDTQYF. The DNA of the CDR3 is TGTGCCAGCAGTTTGGGCCTGCGGGGATCGGATACGCAGTATTTT.

This clone was seen a few times. The chain combines TRBV5-5 with TRBJ1-4, with D maybe TRBD1 (6 bases). This CDR3 comprises 14 residues. Looked up from germline, CDR1 is SGHKS and CDR2 is YYEKEE (reference sequence). The germline V and J ends were trimmed by 4 bases and 7 bases, with 14 bases remaining between them. The CDR3 DNA reads TGTGCCAGCAGCCAAACAGGGAGGGCTGAAAAACTGTTTTTT. It encodes CASSQTGRAEKLFF.

The chain employs TRBV6-5 and TRBJ2-7; the D is unclear. The V gene's germline CDR1 is MNHEY and CDR2 SVGAGI. The CDR3 length is 12 residues. The germline V and J ends were trimmed by 7 bases and 7 bases, with 14 bases remaining between them. The CDR3 loop is CASIKPGGEQYF. The DNA for the CDR3 is TGTGCCAGCATCAAGCCGGGTGGAGAGCAGTACTTC.

The J gene is TRBJ2-5, the V gene TRBV5-6; D might be TRBD1 (6 bases). CDR1 SGHDT and CDR2 YYEEEE come from the germline V gene. Trimming removed 2 bases at V and 2 bases at J, with 7 bases between. CDR3 length: 13 residues. The CDR3, as DNA: TGTGCCAGCAGCTTCGGACAGCAAGAGACCCAGTACTTC. Protein: CASSFGQQETQYF.

The chain uses TRBV28 and TRBJ1-1; weak D call: TRBD1 (6 bases). From germline, CDR1 is MDHEN and CDR2 SYDVKM. The CDR3 is 15 residues long. V lost 6 bases, J lost 0 bases, and 14 bases lay in between. This chain's CDR3 is CASRPTGPMNTEAFF. CDR3 nucleotide sequence: TGTGCCAGCAGACCCACAGGGCCCATGAACACTGAAGCTTTCTTT.